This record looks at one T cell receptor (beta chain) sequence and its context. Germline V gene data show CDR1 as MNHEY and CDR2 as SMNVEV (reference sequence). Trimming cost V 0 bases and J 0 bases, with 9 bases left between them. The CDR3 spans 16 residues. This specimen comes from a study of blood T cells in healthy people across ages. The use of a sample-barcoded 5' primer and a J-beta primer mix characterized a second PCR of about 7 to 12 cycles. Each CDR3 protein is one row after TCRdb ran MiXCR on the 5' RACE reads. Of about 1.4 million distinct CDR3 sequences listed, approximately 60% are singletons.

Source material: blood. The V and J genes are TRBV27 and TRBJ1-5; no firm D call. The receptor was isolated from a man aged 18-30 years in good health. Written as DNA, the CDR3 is TGTGCCAGCAGTTTATCTTTCAGCGATAGCAATCAGCCCCAGCATTTT. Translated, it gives CASSLSFSDSNQPQHF.